Listed here are 5 T cell receptor beta chains from one sample, sequenced in a study of blood T cell repertoires in COVID-19. Assay: immunoSEQ multiplex PCR; the TCRdb copy retains only in-frame clones and omits some. The sample lists roughly 65,000 clones; 86% were seen once. Sequencing input: peripheral blood. The source of these receptors is a woman aged 60-75 years with acute or convalescent COVID-19.

The chain carries TRBV7-9 and TRBJ2-3; 8 nucleotides line up with TRBD1. V shed 5 bases, J shed 4 bases, and the junction held 5 bases outside the gene matches. Germline CDR1 SEHNR, CDR2 FQNEAQ (reference sequence). CDR3 length: 14 residues. CDR3 amino acids: CASSLDRGADTQYF. CDR3 bases: TGTGCCAGCAGCCTAGACAGGGGTGCAGATACGCAGTATTTT.

Only a few counts were recorded for this clone. The chain uses TRBV7-9 and TRBJ1-6; D unclear. V was cut by 5 bases and J by 8 bases, with 16 bases left in between. CDR1 is SEHNR and CDR2 is FQNEAQ in the germline V gene (reference sequence). This CDR3 comprises 15 residues. The CDR3 loop is CASSTGGLGDSPLHF. The CDR3 DNA follows: TGTGCCAGCAGCACGGGCGGGCTGGGTGATTCACCCCTCCACTTT.

The chain is built from TRBV9 and TRBJ2-5, with 9 bases fitting TRBD1. Germline values: CDR1 SGDLS, CDR2 YYNGEE. The CDR3 length is 16 residues. The J segment lost 5 bases and the V segment lost 0 bases, leaving 8 bases of the junction unmatched. The CDR3, as DNA: TGTGCCAGCAGCGTAGACCTGGTGACAGGGGGTGAGACCCAGTACTTC. It yields the protein CASSVDLVTGGETQYF.

This chain uses TRBV6-2 or TRBV6-3 with TRBJ1-2; D ambiguous. V was trimmed by 4 bases and J by 2 bases, leaving 11 bases between them. CDR1 is MNHEY and CDR2 is SVGEGT in the germline V gene. The CDR3 is made up of 14 amino acids. Here the CDR3 DNA reads TGTGCCAGCAGTTCCCGGACGGGAAACTATGGCTACACCTTC. Protein sequence: CASSSRTGNYGYTF.

This clone was detected only a few times. The genes are TRBV30 and TRBJ2-1; the D gene is possibly TRBD2 (6 bases). This CDR3 region has 14 residues. Germline CDR1 is GTSNPN and CDR2 is SVGIG (reference sequence). V was shortened by 1 base and J by 2 bases, with 9 bases between the two germline ends. The CDR3 bases are TGTGCCTGGAGTGAACGGGGGACCTACAATGAGCAGTTCTTC. This sequence encodes CAWSERGTYNEQFF.